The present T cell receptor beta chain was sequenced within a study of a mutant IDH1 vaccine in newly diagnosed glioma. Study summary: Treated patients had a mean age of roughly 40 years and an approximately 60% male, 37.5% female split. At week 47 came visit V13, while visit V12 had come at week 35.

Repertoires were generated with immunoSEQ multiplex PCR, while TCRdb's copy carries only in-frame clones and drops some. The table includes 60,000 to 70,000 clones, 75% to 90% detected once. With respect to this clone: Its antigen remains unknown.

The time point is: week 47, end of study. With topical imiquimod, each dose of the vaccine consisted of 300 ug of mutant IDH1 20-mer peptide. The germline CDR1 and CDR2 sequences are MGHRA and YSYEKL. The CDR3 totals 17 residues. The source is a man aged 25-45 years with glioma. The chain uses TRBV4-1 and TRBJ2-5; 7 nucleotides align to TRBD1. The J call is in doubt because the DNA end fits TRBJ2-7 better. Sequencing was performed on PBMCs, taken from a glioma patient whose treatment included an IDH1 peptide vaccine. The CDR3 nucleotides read TGCGCCAGCAGCCAAGGCGCCGCTTGGGGACAGCTCTACGAGCAGTACTTC. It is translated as CASSQGAAWGQLYEQYF.